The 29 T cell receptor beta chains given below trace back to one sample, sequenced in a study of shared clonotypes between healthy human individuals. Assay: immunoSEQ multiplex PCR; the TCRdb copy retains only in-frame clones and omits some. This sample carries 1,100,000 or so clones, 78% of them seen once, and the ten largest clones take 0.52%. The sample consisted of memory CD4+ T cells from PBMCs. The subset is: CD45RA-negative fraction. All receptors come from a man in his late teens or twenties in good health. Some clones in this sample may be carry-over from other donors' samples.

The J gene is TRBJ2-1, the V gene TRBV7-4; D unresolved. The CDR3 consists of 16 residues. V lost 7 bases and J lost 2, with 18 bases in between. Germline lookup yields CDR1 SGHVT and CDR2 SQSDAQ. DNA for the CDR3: TGTGCCAGCACCCCCGCCCGATTAAGCCCCTACAATGAGCAGTTCTTC. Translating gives CASTPARLSPYNEQFF.

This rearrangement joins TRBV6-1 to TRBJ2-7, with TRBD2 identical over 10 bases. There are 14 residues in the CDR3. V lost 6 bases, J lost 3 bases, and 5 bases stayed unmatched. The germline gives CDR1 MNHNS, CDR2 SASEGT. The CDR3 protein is CASRVGLARYEQYF. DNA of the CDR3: TGTGCCAGCAGAGTGGGACTAGCGCGCTACGAGCAGTACTTC.

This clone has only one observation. CDR3 bases: TGCGCCAGCAGCTGGGGCGGGGTCGCCTACGATACGCAGTATTTT. This gives the protein CASSWGGVAYDTQYF. This rearrangement joins TRBV5-1 to TRBJ2-3; weak D call: TRBD2 (6 bases). Germline V gene sequence: CDR1 SGHRS, CDR2 YFSETQ. The CDR3 is made up of 15 amino acids. Deletions cut 3 bases from V and 6 bases from J, with 17 bases between. Looking up the rest from reference TRBV5-1 and TRBJ2-3 gives the full variable domain: KAGVTQTPRYLIKTRGQQVTLSCSPISGHRSVSWYQQTPGQGLQFLFEYFSETQRNKGNFPGRFSGRQFSNSRSEMNVSTLELGDSALYLCASSWGGVAYDTQYFGPGTRLTVL.

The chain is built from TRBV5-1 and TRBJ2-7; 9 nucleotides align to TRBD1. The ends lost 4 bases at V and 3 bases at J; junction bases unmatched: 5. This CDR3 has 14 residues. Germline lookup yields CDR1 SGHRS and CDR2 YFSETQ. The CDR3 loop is CASSPSTGGYEQYF. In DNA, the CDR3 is TGCGCCAGCAGCCCATCGACAGGGGGCTACGAGCAGTACTTC.

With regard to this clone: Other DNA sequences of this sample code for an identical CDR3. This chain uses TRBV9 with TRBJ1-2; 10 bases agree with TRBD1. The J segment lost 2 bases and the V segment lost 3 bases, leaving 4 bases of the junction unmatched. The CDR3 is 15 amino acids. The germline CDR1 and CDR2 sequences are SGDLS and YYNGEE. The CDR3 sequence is CASSDRDRGNYGYTF. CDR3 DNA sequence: TGTGCCAGCAGCGACCGGGACAGGGGAAACTATGGCTACACCTTC.

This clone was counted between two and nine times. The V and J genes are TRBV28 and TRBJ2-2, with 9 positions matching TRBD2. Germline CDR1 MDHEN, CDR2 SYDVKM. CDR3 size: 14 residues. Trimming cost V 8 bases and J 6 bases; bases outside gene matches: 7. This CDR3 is CASGGTSSSGELFF. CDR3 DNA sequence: TGTGCCAGCGGCGGGACTAGCTCGTCCGGGGAGCTGTTTTTT.

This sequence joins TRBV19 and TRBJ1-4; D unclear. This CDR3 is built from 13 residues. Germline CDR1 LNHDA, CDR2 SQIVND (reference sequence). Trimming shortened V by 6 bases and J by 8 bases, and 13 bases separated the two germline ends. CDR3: CASSAQMLEKLFF. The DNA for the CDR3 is TGTGCCAGTAGCGCCCAAATGCTAGAAAAACTGTTTTTT.

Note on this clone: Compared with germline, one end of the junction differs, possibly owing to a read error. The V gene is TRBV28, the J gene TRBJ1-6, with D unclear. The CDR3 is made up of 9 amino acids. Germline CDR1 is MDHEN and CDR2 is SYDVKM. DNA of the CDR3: TGTGCCAGCGGTTCCCGTTTTAACTTT. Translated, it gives CASGSRFNF. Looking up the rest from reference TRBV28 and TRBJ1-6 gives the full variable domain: DVKVTQSSRYLVKRTGEKVFLECVQDMDHENMFWYRQDPGLGLRLIYFSYDVKMKEKGDIPEGYSVSREKKERFSLILESASTNQTSMYLCASGSRFNFGNGTRLTVT.

The CDR3 loop is CASSRPPWGETQYF. The CDR3 bases are TGTGCCAGCAGCAGACCCCCTTGGGGAGAGACCCAGTACTTC. This sequence joins TRBV9 and TRBJ2-5, with D uncertain. CDR3 length equals 14 residues. Per the germline V gene, CDR1 is SGDLS and CDR2 is YYNGEE. With 4 bases removed from V and 4 bases from J, the gap between germline ends came to 14 bases.

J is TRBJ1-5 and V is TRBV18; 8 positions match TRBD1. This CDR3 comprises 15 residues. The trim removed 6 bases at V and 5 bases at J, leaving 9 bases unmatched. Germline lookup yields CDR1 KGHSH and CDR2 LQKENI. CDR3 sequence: CASSSVQGVDQPQHF. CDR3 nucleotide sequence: TGTGCCAGCTCTTCGGTACAGGGGGTCGATCAGCCCCAGCATTTT.

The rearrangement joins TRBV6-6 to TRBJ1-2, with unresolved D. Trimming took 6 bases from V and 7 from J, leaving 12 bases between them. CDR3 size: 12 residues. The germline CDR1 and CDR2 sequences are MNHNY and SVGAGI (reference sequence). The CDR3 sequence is CASSNPPGGYTF. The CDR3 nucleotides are TGTGCCAGCAGCAATCCCCCGGGTGGCTACACCTTC.

CDR3 sequence reads: CSVEEWNTEAFF. CDR3 nucleotide sequence: TGCAGCGTTGAGGAGTGGAACACTGAAGCTTTCTTT. This sequence joins TRBV29-1 and TRBJ1-1; D not resolved. This CDR3 comprises 12 residues. Germline V gives CDR1 SQVTM, CDR2 ANQGSEA. The V end was cut by 3 bases, the J end by 1 base, with 6 bases between. The whole variable domain, filled in from reference TRBV29-1 and TRBJ1-1, reads SAVISQKPSRDICQRGTSLTIQCQVDSQVTMMFWYRQQPGQSLTLIATANQGSEATYESGFVIDKFPISRPNLTFSTLTVSNMSPEDSSIYLCSVEEWNTEAFFGQGTRLTVV.

CDR3 loop: CASSWGAQETQYF. The DNA for the CDR3 is TGTGCCAGCAGCTGGGGGGCCCAAGAGACCCAGTACTTC. This chain joins TRBV25-1 and TRBJ2-5; the D call may be TRBD1 or TRBD2 (6 bases each). Germline V gene data show CDR1 as MGHDK and CDR2 as SYGVNS. The V gene lost 6 bases and the J gene lost 1 base, with 9 bases spanning the gap. CDR3 length: 13 amino acids.

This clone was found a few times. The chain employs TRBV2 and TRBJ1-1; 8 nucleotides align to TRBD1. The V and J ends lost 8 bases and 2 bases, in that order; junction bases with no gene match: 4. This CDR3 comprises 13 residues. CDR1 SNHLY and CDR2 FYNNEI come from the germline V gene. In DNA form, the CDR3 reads TGTGCCAGCGGGGCAGGGGGCAACACTGAAGCTTTCTTT. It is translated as CASGAGGNTEAFF. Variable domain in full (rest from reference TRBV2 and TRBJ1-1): EPEVTQTPSHQVTQMGQEVILRCVPISNHLYFYWYRQILGQKVEFLVSFYNNEISEKSEIFDDQFSVERPDGSNFTLKIRSTKLEDSAMYFCASGAGGNTEAFFGQGTRLTVV.

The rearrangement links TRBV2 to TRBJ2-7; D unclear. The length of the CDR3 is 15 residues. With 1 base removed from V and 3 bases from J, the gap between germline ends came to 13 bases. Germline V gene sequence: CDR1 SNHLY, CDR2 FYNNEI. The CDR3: CASSEVSGNYYEQYF. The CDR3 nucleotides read TGTGCCAGCAGTGAAGTGTCGGGCAACTACTACGAGCAGTACTTC.

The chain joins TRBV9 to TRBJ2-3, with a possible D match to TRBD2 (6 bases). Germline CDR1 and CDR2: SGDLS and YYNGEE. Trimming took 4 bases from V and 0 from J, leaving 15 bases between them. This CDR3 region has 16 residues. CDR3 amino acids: CASSYDGSSSTDTQYF. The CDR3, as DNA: TGTGCCAGCAGCTACGACGGGAGTTCCAGCACAGATACGCAGTATTTT. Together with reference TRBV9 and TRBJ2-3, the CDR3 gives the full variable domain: DSGVTQTPKHLITATGQRVTLRCSPRSGDLSVYWYQQSLDQGLQFLIQYYNGEERAKGNILERFSAQQFPDLHSELNLSSLELGDSALYFCASSYDGSSSTDTQYFGPGTRLTVL.

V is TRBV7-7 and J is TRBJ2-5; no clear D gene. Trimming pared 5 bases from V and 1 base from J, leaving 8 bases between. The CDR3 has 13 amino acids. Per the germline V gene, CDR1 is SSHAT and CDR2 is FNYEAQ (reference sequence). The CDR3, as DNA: TGTGCCAGCAGCCCGCGACGCCAAGAGACCCAGTACTTC. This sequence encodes CASSPRRQETQYF.

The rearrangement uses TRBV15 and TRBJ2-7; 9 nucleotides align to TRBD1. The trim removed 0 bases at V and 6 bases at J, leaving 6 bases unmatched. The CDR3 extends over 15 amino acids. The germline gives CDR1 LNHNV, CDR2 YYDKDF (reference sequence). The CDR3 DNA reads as TGTGCCACCAGCAGAGACCGGGACAGGGTATCCGAGCAGTACTTC. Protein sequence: CATSRDRDRVSEQYF.

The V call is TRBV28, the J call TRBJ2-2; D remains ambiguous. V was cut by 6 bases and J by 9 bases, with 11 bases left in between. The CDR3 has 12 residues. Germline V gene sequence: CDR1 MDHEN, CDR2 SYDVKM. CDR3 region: CASSRPRRELFF. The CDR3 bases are TGTGCCAGCAGCCGGCCGAGAAGGGAGCTGTTTTTT.

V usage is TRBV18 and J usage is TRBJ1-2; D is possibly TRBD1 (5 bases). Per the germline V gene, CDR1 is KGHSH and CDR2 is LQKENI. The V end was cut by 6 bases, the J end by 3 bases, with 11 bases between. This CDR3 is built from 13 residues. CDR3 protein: CASSEGTDYGYTF. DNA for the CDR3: TGTGCCAGCTCGGAGGGGACGGACTATGGCTACACCTTC.

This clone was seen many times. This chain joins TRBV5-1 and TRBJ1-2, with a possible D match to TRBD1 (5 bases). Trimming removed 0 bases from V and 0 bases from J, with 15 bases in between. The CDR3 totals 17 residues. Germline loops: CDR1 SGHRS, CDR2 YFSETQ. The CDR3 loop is CASSLAGNRPTNYGYTF. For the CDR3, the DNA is TGCGCCAGCAGCTTGGCCGGGAACAGGCCGACTAACTATGGCTACACCTTC.

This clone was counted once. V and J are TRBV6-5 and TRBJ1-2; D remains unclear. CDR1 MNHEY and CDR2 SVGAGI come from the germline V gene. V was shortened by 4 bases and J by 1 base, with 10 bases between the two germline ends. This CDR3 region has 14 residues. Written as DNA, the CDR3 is TGTGCCAGCAGTTCCATCAGACTTAACTATGGCTACACCTTC. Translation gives CASSSIRLNYGYTF.

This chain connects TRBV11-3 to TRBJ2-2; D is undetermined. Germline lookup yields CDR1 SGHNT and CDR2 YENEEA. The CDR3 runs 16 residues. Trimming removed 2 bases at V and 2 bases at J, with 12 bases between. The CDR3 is CASSLRSASNTGELFF. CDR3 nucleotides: TGTGCCAGCAGCTTAAGGTCTGCCTCTAACACCGGGGAGCTGTTTTTT.

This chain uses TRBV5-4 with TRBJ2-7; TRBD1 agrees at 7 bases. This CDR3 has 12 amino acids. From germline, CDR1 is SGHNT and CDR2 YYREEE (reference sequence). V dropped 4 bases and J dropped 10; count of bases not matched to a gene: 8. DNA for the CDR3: TGTGCCAGCAGCGGACTCGACAGGGTACAGTACTTC. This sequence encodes CASSGLDRVQYF.

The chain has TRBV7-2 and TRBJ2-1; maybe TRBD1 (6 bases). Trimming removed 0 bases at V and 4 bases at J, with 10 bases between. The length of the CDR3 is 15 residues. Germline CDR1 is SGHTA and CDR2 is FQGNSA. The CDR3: CASSLAVGAYNEQFF. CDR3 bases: TGTGCCAGCAGCTTAGCGGTGGGGGCATACAATGAGCAGTTCTTC.

The CDR3 DNA sequence: TGTGCCAGCAGCCAATACAGGGGGTCGGAGACCCAGTACTTC. Translating gives CASSQYRGSETQYF. V gene TRBV7-9 combines with J gene TRBJ2-5; TRBD1 matches at 8 bases. V trimming: 5 bases; J trimming: 5 bases; junction bases outside the gene matches: 7. This CDR3 is built from 14 residues. Germline loops: CDR1 SEHNR, CDR2 FQNEAQ (reference sequence).

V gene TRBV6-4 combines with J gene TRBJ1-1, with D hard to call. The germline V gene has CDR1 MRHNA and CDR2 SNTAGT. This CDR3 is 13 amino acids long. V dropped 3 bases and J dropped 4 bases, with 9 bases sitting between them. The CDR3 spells CASSEQPSTEAFF. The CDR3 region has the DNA TGTGCCAGCAGTGAGCAGCCTAGCACTGAAGCTTTCTTT.

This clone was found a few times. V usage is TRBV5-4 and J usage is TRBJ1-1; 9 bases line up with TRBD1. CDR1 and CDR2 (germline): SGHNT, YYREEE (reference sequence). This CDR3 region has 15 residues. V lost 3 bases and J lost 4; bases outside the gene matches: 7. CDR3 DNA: TGTGCCAGCAGCTCACCGGGACAGGGTTTCACTGAAGCTTTCTTT. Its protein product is CASSSPGQGFTEAFF.

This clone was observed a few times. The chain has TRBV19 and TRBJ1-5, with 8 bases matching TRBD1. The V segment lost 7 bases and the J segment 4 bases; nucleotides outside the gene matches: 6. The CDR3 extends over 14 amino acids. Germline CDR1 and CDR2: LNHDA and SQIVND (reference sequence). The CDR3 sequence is CASMGTGRNQPQHF. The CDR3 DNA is TGTGCCAGTATGGGGACAGGAAGGAATCAGCCCCAGCATTTT.